The 21 T cell receptor beta chains given below trace back to one sample, sequenced in a study of blood T cells in healthy people across ages. Through a sample-barcoded 5' primer and a J-beta primer mix, a second PCR was run for about 6 to 11 cycles. One entry per CDR3 protein results from TCRdb running MiXCR on the 5' RACE reads. Counted here are fewer than 800,000 distinct CDR3 sequences, roughly 20% occurring once; the ten biggest clones make up roughly 3.7%. Sequencing used blood. Receptor source: a man between 65 and 80 years old in good health.

This clonotype has only a few counts. J is TRBJ2-5 and V is TRBV3-1, with D possibly matching TRBD2 (6 bases). This CDR3 is 15 amino acids long. The V gene lost 5 bases and the J gene lost 5 bases, with 18 bases spanning the gap. The germline CDR1 and CDR2 sequences are LGHDT and YNNKEL (reference sequence). Written as DNA, the CDR3 is TGTGCCAGCAGCTCCCCGGGACTCCCTAGCGAGACCCAGTACTTC. It yields the protein CASSSPGLPSETQYF.

This clonotype appeared a few times. The J gene is TRBJ2-2, the V gene TRBV5-1; maybe TRBD2 (6 bases). The ends were cut back, 3 bases at V and 1 base at J, with 16 bases in the middle. CDR3 length: 17 amino acids. Germline assignment: CDR1 SGHRS and CDR2 YFSETQ. The CDR3 here is CASSSTGQGGNTGELFF. The CDR3 DNA is TGCGCCAGCAGCTCCACTGGGCAGGGAGGGAACACCGGGGAGCTGTTTTTT.

This clonotype has ten or more counts. V and J are TRBV29-1 and TRBJ2-6, with D unresolved. CDR1 is SQVTM, CDR2 ANQGSEA, per germline. The CDR3 covers 15 residues. Trimming shortened V by 5 bases and J by 0 bases, and 11 bases separated the two germline ends. The CDR3 here is CSVKPSSSGANVLTF. The CDR3, as DNA: TGCAGCGTTAAACCGTCTAGCTCTGGGGCCAACGTCCTGACTTTC.

This clonotype was detected a few times. The chain combines TRBV12-3 or TRBV12-4 with TRBJ1-4, with D perhaps TRBD1 (6 bases). The V end was cut by 5 bases, the J end by 5 bases, with 9 bases between. This CDR3 is built from 13 residues. This chain's CDR3 is CASSRDKNEKLFF. CDR3 DNA sequence: TGTGCCAGCAGTCGGGACAAGAATGAAAAACTGTTTTTT.

This chain uses TRBV1 with TRBJ1-5; TRBD1 is taken as the D call from the table, unchecked against the DNA. TRBV1 is labeled a pseudogene. This CDR3 has 13 amino acids. The CDR3 protein is CTSPQQANQPQHF. The DNA for the CDR3 is TGCACCAGCCCACAACAGGCCAATCAGCCCCAGCATTTT.

In DNA, the CDR3 is TGCGCCAGCGAGGGGGCGAGAAAGACCCAGTACTTC. Translating it yields CASEGARKTQYF. This chain uses TRBV5-1 with TRBJ2-5; 7 nucleotides match TRBD1. With 7 bases clipped from V and 6 bases from J, the junction kept 6 bases outside the gene matches. CDR3 length equals 12 residues. Germline loops: CDR1 SGHRS, CDR2 YFSETQ.

In its sample, this clonotype was seen many times. The V and J genes are TRBV5-1 and TRBJ2-5; TRBD1 matches 9 bases. From germline, CDR1 is SGHRS and CDR2 YFSETQ. With V trimmed by 4 bases and J by 3 bases, 4 bases remained unmatched. This CDR3 is 14 amino acids long. CDR3 DNA: TGCGCCAGCAGCCTAAGACAGGGGGAAGAGACCCAGTACTTC. Amino acid sequence: CASSLRQGEETQYF.

The chain recombines TRBV20-1 with TRBJ2-3; 12 positions agree with TRBD2. This CDR3 has 14 amino acids. In germline, CDR1 is DFQATT, CDR2 SNEGSKA (reference sequence). J lost 6 bases, V lost 7 bases, and 8 bases had no gene match. CDR3: CSVMTSGSTDTQYF. CDR3 nucleotide sequence: TGCAGTGTCATGACTAGCGGGAGTACGGATACGCAGTATTTT.

This clonotype has just a few counts. For the CDR3, the DNA is TGTGCCAGCAGAGTCCGACAAGAGACCCAGTACTTC. Its translation is CASRVRQETQYF. This sequence joins TRBV28 and TRBJ2-5; no firm D call. Germline CDR1 MDHEN, CDR2 SYDVKM. The CDR3 has 12 residues. V shed 6 bases and J shed 2 bases, with 7 bases lying between them.

This clonotype has a handful of counts. The chain couples TRBV5-1 to TRBJ2-7; D gene uncertain. This CDR3 is 14 amino acids long. Per germline, CDR1 SGHRS and CDR2 YFSETQ. V was pared by 6 bases and J by 0 bases, with 13 bases between. CDR3 sequence reads: CASTPERISYEQYF. For the CDR3, the DNA is TGCGCCAGCACCCCAGAGAGGATCTCCTACGAGCAGTACTTC.

The rearrangement joins TRBV5-1 to TRBJ2-1; 7 bases are shared with TRBD1. The length of the CDR3 is 16 residues. V was pared by 0 bases and J by 6 bases, with 9 bases of the junction left unmatched. Germline V gene sequence: CDR1 SGHRS, CDR2 YFSETQ. CDR3 sequence (DNA): TGCGCCAGCAGCTTGGAGGGGGCAAGTATCGGCAATGAGCAGTTCTTC. This gives the protein CASSLEGASIGNEQFF.

The chain combines TRBV7-2 with TRBJ2-1; TRBD2 matches 11 bases. Trimming removed 5 bases from V and 3 bases from J; junction bases left unmatched: 6. The CDR3 has 16 residues. Germline V lookup: CDR1 SGHTA, CDR2 FQGNSA. CDR3 sequence: CASSPAGTSGYNEQFF. CDR3 bases: TGTGCCAGCAGCCCCGCCGGGACTAGCGGCTACAATGAGCAGTTCTTC.

This clonotype occurred many times. The chain carries TRBV9 and TRBJ2-5; D is unresolved. The DNA end favors TRBJ2-7, so the J call may be wrong. The CDR3 is 11 amino acids. Germline V gives CDR1 SGDLS, CDR2 YYNGEE. CDR3 sequence: CASSSRSEQYF. CDR3 nucleotide sequence: TGTGCCAGCAGCTCCCGGTCCGAGCAGTACTTC.

The rearrangement joins TRBV3-1 to TRBJ2-5; D not certain. TRBJ2-1 explains the end of the DNA better; the J call may be wrong. Germline loops: CDR1 LGHDT, CDR2 YNNKEL (reference sequence). CDR3 length: 14 amino acids. CDR3 nucleotide sequence: TGTGCCAGCAGCCCCCGTGTAGGCGCAAATGAGCAGTTCTTC. It translates to CASSPRVGANEQFF.

In DNA form, the CDR3 reads TGTGCCAGCAGTTTACCCTGGACAGGGGGCAATGAGCAGTTCTTC. This codes for CASSLPWTGGNEQFF. The chain joins TRBV28 to TRBJ2-1; 10 bases fit TRBD1. The V and J ends lost 2 bases and 6 bases, in that order; junction bases with no gene match: 4. There are 15 residues in the CDR3. Germline loops: CDR1 MDHEN, CDR2 SYDVKM.

The chain recombines TRBV20-1 with TRBJ2-7, with 9 bases aligning to TRBD2. This CDR3 has 15 residues. The ends lost 2 bases at V and 2 bases at J; junction bases unmatched: 7. Per the germline V gene, CDR1 is DFQATT and CDR2 is SNEGSKA (reference sequence). The CDR3 DNA reads as TGCAGTGCTAGACTTCCCGTAGCGGGGGCCTACGAGCAGTACTTC. It translates to CSARLPVAGAYEQYF.

This clonotype was observed at least ten times. The chain couples TRBV6-6 to TRBJ2-1; D gene ambiguous. This CDR3 is 12 amino acids long. V lost 2 bases, J lost 4 bases, and 3 bases lay in between. Germline V gene sequence: CDR1 MNHNY, CDR2 SVGAGI (reference sequence). CDR3 DNA sequence: TGTGCCAGCAGTTACACGTACAATGAGCAGTTCTTC. This sequence encodes CASSYTYNEQFF.

This clonotype was detected only a few times. The chain employs TRBV20-1 and TRBJ2-3; 9 positions agree with TRBD2. Germline-derived CDR1 and CDR2 are DFQATT and SNEGSKA (reference sequence). J gave up 2 bases and V 4 bases, and 4 bases lay outside the gene matches. This CDR3 has 14 residues. The chain's CDR3 is CSAMGGRVTDTQYF. As DNA, the CDR3 is TGCAGTGCTATGGGCGGGAGGGTCACAGATACGCAGTATTTT.

The chain combines TRBV28 with TRBJ2-3; TRBD1 is a possible D gene (6 bases). V was clipped by 5 bases and J by 3 bases, with 12 bases between them. Germline CDR1 is MDHEN and CDR2 is SYDVKM. CDR3 length: 14 residues. For the CDR3, the DNA is TGTGCCAGCAGTGAAGTACAGGGAACAGATACGCAGTATTTT. It specifies CASSEVQGTDTQYF.

This chain joins TRBV12-3 or TRBV12-4 and TRBJ2-5, with 10 bases fitting TRBD1. The J call may be in error: the DNA end matches TRBJ2-7 better. This CDR3 comprises 16 residues. CDR3 DNA sequence: TGTGCCAGCAGTCTACACCCGGGACAGGGGAGCTTCGAGCAGTACTTC. Translating it yields CASSLHPGQGSFEQYF.

A remark on this clonotype: A much larger clone lies one base from this, so it may be a read error. The chain carries TRBV9 and TRBJ2-1; D unclear. Germline V gene data show CDR1 as SGDLS and CDR2 as YYNGEE. The CDR3 covers 15 residues. The CDR3 is CASSVERWAYNEQLF. The CDR3 bases are TGTGCCAGCAGCGTAGAACGTTGGGCCTACAATGAGCAGCTCTTC.